Listed here are 2 T cell receptor beta chains from one sample, sequenced in a study of cytomegalovirus exposure and HLA in healthy donors. 60 Vbeta and 13 Jbeta primers were used in PCR. Using immunoSEQ multiplex PCR, the repertoire was profiled, and TCRdb retains in-frame clones only, with some absent. This table holds about 120,000 clones, about 66% found once. Sequencing was done on a sample of PBMCs. The receptor set was obtained from a man under 40 in good health and CMV-seropositive.

V gene TRBV6-6 combines with J gene TRBJ1-4, with 7 positions matching TRBD1. This CDR3 is built from 14 residues. V was clipped by 8 bases and J by 10 bases; unmatched bases: 13. Germline CDR1 and CDR2: MNHNY and SVGAGI (reference sequence). The CDR3 DNA sequence: TGTGCCAGCGGCCGGGACAGCCAGATCGGAAAACTGTTTTTT. As protein: CASGRDSQIGKLFF.

The rearrangement uses TRBV19 and TRBJ2-2, with D possibly TRBD1 on 6 matching bases. The length of the CDR3 is 14 residues. V was clipped by 10 bases and J by 0 bases, with 12 bases between them. Germline CDR1 reads LNHDA; CDR2 reads SQIVND (reference sequence). Written as DNA, the CDR3 is TGTGCCACCCGGACAGCAGCGAACACCGGGGAGCTGTTTTTT. Amino acid sequence: CATRTAANTGELFF.